These 3 T cell receptor beta chains originate from one sample sequenced in a study of T cell responses to AZD1222 COVID-19 vaccine. Here immunoSEQ multiplex PCR was the method, and the copy in TCRdb shows in-frame clones only, minus some. The table has 120,000 to 150,000 clones, roughly 93% seen once. The sample consisted of peripheral blood, taken 28 days after the second AZD1222 dose. Every receptor here comes from an adult who received the AZD1222 COVID-19 vaccine.

The chain combines TRBV7-3 with TRBJ2-2; D perhaps matches TRBD2 (6 bases). Trimming took 4 bases from V and 3 from J, leaving 12 bases between them. The germline gives CDR1 SGHTA, CDR2 FQGTGA. This CDR3 has 15 residues. CDR3 nucleotides: TGTGCCAGCAGCTCCACCGGGGGAGACACCGGGGAGCTGTTTTTT. It encodes CASSSTGGDTGELFF.

The chain recombines TRBV7-2 with TRBJ2-2; 9 positions agree with TRBD1. This CDR3 spans 19 amino acids. Germline V gene data show CDR1 as SGHTA and CDR2 as FQGNSA. The ends lost 5 bases at V and 2 bases at J; junction bases unmatched: 15. CDR3 residues: CASSPLSTGTGPNTGELFF. The CDR3 bases are TGTGCCAGCAGCCCACTATCGACCGGGACAGGGCCCAACACCGGGGAGCTGTTTTTT.

The V call is TRBV27, the J call TRBJ1-6; the D gene is possibly TRBD1 (6 bases). This CDR3 contains 15 residues. The germline CDR1 and CDR2 sequences are MNHEY and SMNVEV (reference sequence). The germline V and J ends were trimmed by 0 bases and 10 bases, with 13 bases remaining between them. The CDR3 sequence is CASSLSGGLGSPLHF. CDR3 nucleotides: TGTGCCAGCAGTTTATCTGGGGGGCTGGGGTCACCCCTCCACTTT.